This record looks at one TCR beta chain sequence and its context. Its antigen is currently unknown. CDR1 and CDR2 from the germline V gene are MNHEY and SVGEGT. V was pared by 2 bases and J by 2 bases, with 10 bases between. CDR3 length: 15 amino acids. This entry comes from a study of response to subunit inactivated influenza vaccine. TCRdb ran MiXCR on the RT-PCR reads and lists one entry per CDR3 protein. This table has some 570,000 distinct CDR3 sequences, roughly 10% appearing once. Study observations and caveats: Authors suggested each seasonal influenza vaccination recruits few new T cells.

This same sample was also taken into another study, of T cells expressing NK-cell markers. That work contributes: Scientists made TCR beta cDNA using 5'RACE template switching with UMIs. Dominant NKG2C+ clonotypes in roughly six donors made up about 1.0-7.0% of CD8+ T cells. These clonotypes, the leaders elsewhere, also led the CD3+CD56-NKG2C+ fraction in a few donors. It is unclear if expanded NKG2C-expressing clones target HCMV antigens.

The receptor comes from a man aged 50 or older who received an inactivated influenza vaccine. The rearrangement joins TRBV6-2 or TRBV6-3 to TRBJ2-4; D may match TRBD1 or TRBD2 (5 bases each). The sequenced sample was PBMCs from blood, obtained on the day of vaccination. The CDR3 DNA is TGTGCCAGCAGTTACACGGGGCTTACCAAAAACATTCAGTACTTC. Protein: CASSYTGLTKNIQYF.